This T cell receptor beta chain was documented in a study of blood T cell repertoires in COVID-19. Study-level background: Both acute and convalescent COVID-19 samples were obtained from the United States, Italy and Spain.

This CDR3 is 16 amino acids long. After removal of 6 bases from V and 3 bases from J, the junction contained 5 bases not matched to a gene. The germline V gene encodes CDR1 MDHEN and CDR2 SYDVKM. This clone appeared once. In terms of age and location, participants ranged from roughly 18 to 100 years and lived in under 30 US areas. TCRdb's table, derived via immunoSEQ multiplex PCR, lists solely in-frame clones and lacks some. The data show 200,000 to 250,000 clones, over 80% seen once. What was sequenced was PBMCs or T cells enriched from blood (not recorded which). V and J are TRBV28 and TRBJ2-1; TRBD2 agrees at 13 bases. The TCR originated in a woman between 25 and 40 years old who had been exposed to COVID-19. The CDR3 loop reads CASRGRLAGGYNEQFF. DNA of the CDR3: TGTGCCAGCAGAGGCAGACTAGCGGGAGGCTACAATGAGCAGTTCTTC.